The entry below gives a single TCR beta chain sequence along with its context. Patients were ineligible given autoimmune disease history or systemic immunosuppression. The V gene's germline CDR1 is MNHNY and CDR2 SVGAGI (reference sequence). The V gene end was trimmed by 2 bases and the J gene end by 7 bases; junction bases not matched to a gene: 9. The CDR3 is 15 amino acids. The record originates from a study of OX40 agonist ivuxolimab in advanced cancers. Background on the study: Patients achieving partial responses numbered three: one hepatocellular carcinoma case and two cutaneous melanoma cases.

Clones were read by immunoSEQ multiplex PCR, and TCRdb kept only the in-frame ones, dropping some. The top ten hold under 7% of the sample, which has tens of thousands of clones, over 75% seen once. The material was CD4+ or CD8+ T cells sorted from blood, obtained in a trial of the OX40 agonist ivuxolimab. This chain uses TRBV6-6 with TRBJ2-7, with TRBD1 identical over 9 bases. This receptor was identified in an adult with an advanced solid tumor such as melanoma, head and neck, liver or kidney cancer. The CDR3 region has the DNA TGTGCCAGCAGTTACCCGGGACAGGGCGTTCGGGAGCAGTACTTC. It translates to CASSYPGQGVREQYF.